These T cell receptor beta chains were read from a single sample in a study of cytomegalovirus exposure and HLA in healthy donors. Produced via immunoSEQ multiplex PCR; TCRdb's table is partial and in-frame only. The table shows approximately 260,000 clones, with approximately 86% occurring only once. Sequences were obtained from PBMCs. These receptor sequences come from a woman aged 25 to 39 in good health and CMV-seropositive. Both conserved end residues are part of each CDR3. Fields, in order: J gene, V gene, clone size, D gene, CDR3 DNA, CDR3 protein. D genes are given only for firm matches. Where a row states a size, it is once, few, many or the class of an expanded clone; other rows omit it.

J gene: TRBJ1-2; V gene: TRBV28; clone size: -; D gene: TRBD1; CDR3 DNA: TGTGCCAGCAGTTTACCTTCGACAGGGGAGGTGGACTATGGCTACACCTTC; CDR3 protein: CASSLPSTGEVDYGYTF
J gene: TRBJ1-2; V gene: TRBV13; clone size: -; D gene: -; CDR3 DNA: TGTGCCAGCAGCTTAGGAGCAGCGTCGGATGGCTACACCTTC; CDR3 protein: CASSLGAASDGYTF
J gene: TRBJ2-1; V gene: TRBV6-6; clone size: few; D gene: -; CDR3 DNA: TGTGCCAGCAGCACAGGGTCAAATGAGCAGTTCTTC; CDR3 protein: CASSTGSNEQFF
J gene: TRBJ2-7; V gene: TRBV28; clone size: few; D gene: TRBD1; CDR3 DNA: TGTGCCAGCAGTTTATTGGACAGGGCCTACGAGCAGTACTTC; CDR3 protein: CASSLLDRAYEQYF
J gene: TRBJ1-3; V gene: TRBV6-5; clone size: -; D gene: TRBD1; CDR3 DNA: TGTGCCAGCAGCCCTGGATCAGGGGGCTTGGACACCATATATTTT; CDR3 protein: CASSPGSGGLDTIYF
J gene: TRBJ2-3; V gene: TRBV9; clone size: -; D gene: -; CDR3 DNA: TGTGCCAGCAGCCTGGGTCTGGCGGCAGATACGCAGTATTTT; CDR3 protein: CASSLGLAADTQYF
J gene: TRBJ1-4; V gene: TRBV15; clone size: -; D gene: -; CDR3 DNA: TGTGCCACCAGCAGAGATTGGGCGGGGGGCGTTGAGGAAAAACTGTTTTTT; CDR3 protein: CATSRDWAGGVEEKLFF
J gene: TRBJ1-2; V gene: TRBV6-1; clone size: -; D gene: TRBD1; CDR3 DNA: TGTGCCAGCGGACGGACAGGGGATTATGGCTACACCTTC; CDR3 protein: CASGRTGDYGYTF
J gene: TRBJ1-1; V gene: TRBV19; clone size: once; D gene: -; CDR3 DNA: TGTGCCAGTAGTCCTCCCAGGGGCGGCACTGAAGCTTTCTTT; CDR3 protein: CASSPPRGGTEAFF
J gene: TRBJ1-1; V gene: TRBV19; clone size: -; D gene: -; CDR3 DNA: TGTGCCAGTAGTATAGAAGGTTTTGGCAGGGGCCAGATCGAAGCTTTCTTT; CDR3 protein: CASSIEGFGRGQIEAFF
J gene: TRBJ1-1; V gene: TRBV6-1; clone size: -; D gene: -; CDR3 DNA: TGTGCCAGCGCCACAGTTGACACTGAAGCTTTCTTT; CDR3 protein: CASATVDTEAFF
J gene: TRBJ2-3; V gene: TRBV5-1; clone size: -; D gene: -; CDR3 DNA: TGCGCCAGCAGCTTAATTACGGGGACAGATACGCAGTATTTT; CDR3 protein: CASSLITGTDTQYF
J gene: TRBJ2-3; V gene: TRBV9; clone size: -; D gene: TRBD1; CDR3 DNA: TGTGCCAGCAGCGATGATCGCAGGGGGATTACAGATACGCAGTATTTT; CDR3 protein: CASSDDRRGITDTQYF
J gene: TRBJ2-1; V gene: TRBV5-1; clone size: -; D gene: TRBD1; CDR3 DNA: TGCGCCAGCAGCTTGTCAGGGGGCAAGATCAATGAGCAGTTCTTC; CDR3 protein: CASSLSGGKINEQFF
J gene: TRBJ1-1; V gene: TRBV19; clone size: -; D gene: -; CDR3 DNA: TGTGCCAGTAGCCCAGAGGGTACTGAAGCTTTCTTT; CDR3 protein: CASSPEGTEAFF
J gene: TRBJ2-7; V gene: TRBV4-2; clone size: few; D gene: TRBD1; CDR3 DNA: TGTGCCAGCAGCCAAGACCGACAGGGCTACGAGCAGTACTTC; CDR3 protein: CASSQDRQGYEQYF
J gene: TRBJ1-1; V gene: TRBV30; clone size: once; D gene: -; CDR3 DNA: TGTGCCTGGGGCGGGGGCGGAAAGGCTTTCTTT; CDR3 protein: CAWGGGGKAFF
J gene: TRBJ2-2; V gene: TRBV5-4; clone size: -; D gene: TRBD1; CDR3 DNA: TGTGCCAGCAGCTTGGACAGGGGGCGCACCGGGGAGCTGTTTTTT; CDR3 protein: CASSLDRGRTGELFF
J gene: TRBJ2-7; V gene: TRBV19; clone size: -; D gene: TRBD1; CDR3 DNA: TGTGCCAGTAGTACCGGACAGGGGGGGTACGAGCAGTACTTC; CDR3 protein: CASSTGQGGYEQYF
J gene: TRBJ2-1; V gene: TRBV14; clone size: -; D gene: TRBD1; CDR3 DNA: TGTGCCAGCAGCCAACTACCGGGACAGGAGATTTACAATGAGCAGTTCTTC; CDR3 protein: CASSQLPGQEIYNEQFF
J gene: TRBJ1-4; V gene: TRBV11-2; clone size: -; D gene: -; CDR3 DNA: TGTGCCAGCAGCTTAGGTCGCAGGGCCGAGAATGAAAAACTGTTTTTT; CDR3 protein: CASSLGRRAENEKLFF
J gene: TRBJ2-5; V gene: TRBV13; clone size: -; D gene: TRBD2; CDR3 DNA: TGTGCCAGCAGCTTAGTGGGACTAGCGGGCTCACAAGAGACCCAGTACTTC; CDR3 protein: CASSLVGLAGSQETQYF
J gene: TRBJ2-7; V gene: TRBV6-1; clone size: -; D gene: -; CDR3 DNA: TGTGCCAGCAGTGACGCAGGGCCCTACGAGCAGTACTTC; CDR3 protein: CASSDAGPYEQYF
J gene: TRBJ2-7; V gene: TRBV5-1; clone size: -; D gene: TRBD2; CDR3 DNA: TGCGCCAGCAGCTTGAGCCAGCGGGAGTATAACGAGCAGTACTTC; CDR3 protein: CASSLSQREYNEQYF
J gene: TRBJ2-5; V gene: TRBV9; clone size: -; D gene: TRBD2; CDR3 DNA: TGTGCCAGCAGTGCTAGCGGGAGAGAGACCCAGTACTTC; CDR3 protein: CASSASGRETQYF
J gene: TRBJ1-2; V gene: TRBV18; clone size: -; D gene: TRBD1; CDR3 DNA: TGTGCCAGCTCACCACCCTCAGGGACAGAACGAAGACTTACCTTC; CDR3 protein: CASSPPSGTERRLTF
J gene: TRBJ2-7; V gene: TRBV5-1; clone size: -; D gene: TRBD2; CDR3 DNA: TGCGCCAGCGGAGCTTTAATTAATAGCGGGGAGGTATACGAGCAGTACTTC; CDR3 protein: CASGALINSGEVYEQYF